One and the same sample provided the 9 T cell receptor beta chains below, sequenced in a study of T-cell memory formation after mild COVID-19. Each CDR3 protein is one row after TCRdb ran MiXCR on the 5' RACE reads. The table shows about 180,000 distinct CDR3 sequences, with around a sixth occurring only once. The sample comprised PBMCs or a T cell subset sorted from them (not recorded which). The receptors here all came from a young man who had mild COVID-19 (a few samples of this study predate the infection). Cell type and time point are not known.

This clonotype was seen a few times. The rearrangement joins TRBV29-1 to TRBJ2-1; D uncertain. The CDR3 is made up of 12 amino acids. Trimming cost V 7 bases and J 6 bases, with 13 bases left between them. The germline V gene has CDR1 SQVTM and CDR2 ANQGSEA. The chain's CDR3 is CSATLTGNEQFF. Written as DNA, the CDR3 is TGCAGCGCTACCTTGACCGGCAATGAGCAGTTCTTC.

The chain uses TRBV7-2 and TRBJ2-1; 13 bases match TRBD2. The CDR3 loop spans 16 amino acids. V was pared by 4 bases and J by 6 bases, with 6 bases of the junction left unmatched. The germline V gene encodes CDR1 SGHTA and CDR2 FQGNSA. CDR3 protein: CASSSWRLAGGNEQFF. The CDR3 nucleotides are TGTGCCAGCAGCTCATGGCGACTAGCGGGGGGCAATGAGCAGTTCTTC.

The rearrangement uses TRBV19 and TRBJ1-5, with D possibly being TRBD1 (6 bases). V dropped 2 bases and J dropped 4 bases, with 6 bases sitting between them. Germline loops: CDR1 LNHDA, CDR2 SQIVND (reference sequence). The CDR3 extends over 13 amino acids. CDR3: CASSITGNQPQHF. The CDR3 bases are TGTGCCAGTAGTATAACAGGGAATCAGCCCCAGCATTTT.

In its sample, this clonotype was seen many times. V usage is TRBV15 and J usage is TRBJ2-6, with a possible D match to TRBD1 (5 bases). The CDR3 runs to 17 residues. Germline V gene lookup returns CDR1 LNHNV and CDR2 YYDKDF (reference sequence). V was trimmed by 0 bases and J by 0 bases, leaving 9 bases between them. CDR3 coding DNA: TGTGCCACCAGCAGAGATCTAGGGGACTCTGGGGCCAACGTCCTGACTTTC. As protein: CATSRDLGDSGANVLTF.

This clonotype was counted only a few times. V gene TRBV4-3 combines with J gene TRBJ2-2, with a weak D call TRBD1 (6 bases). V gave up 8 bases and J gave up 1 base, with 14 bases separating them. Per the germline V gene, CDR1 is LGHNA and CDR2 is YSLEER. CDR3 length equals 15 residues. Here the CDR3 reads CASGRQAVNTGELFF. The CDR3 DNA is TGCGCCAGCGGACGACAGGCTGTGAACACCGGGGAGCTGTTTTTT.

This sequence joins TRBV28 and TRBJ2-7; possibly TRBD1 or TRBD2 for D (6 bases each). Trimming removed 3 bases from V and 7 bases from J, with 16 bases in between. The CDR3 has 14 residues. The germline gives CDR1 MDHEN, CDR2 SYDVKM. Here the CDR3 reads CASSLAAGAGEQYV. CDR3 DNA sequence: TGTGCCAGCAGTTTGGCCGCAGGGGCGGGGGAGCAGTACGTC.

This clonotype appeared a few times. The CDR3 region has the DNA TGCAGTGCCCCGGGACTAGCGGGGCCAGTCCAAGAGACCCAGTACTTC. Translated, it gives CSAPGLAGPVQETQYF. This chain uses TRBV20-1 with TRBJ2-5, with 13 nucleotides matching TRBD2. There are 16 residues in the CDR3. The V and J ends lost 6 bases and 1 base, in that order; junction bases with no gene match: 8. The V gene's germline CDR1 is DFQATT and CDR2 SNEGSKA (reference sequence).

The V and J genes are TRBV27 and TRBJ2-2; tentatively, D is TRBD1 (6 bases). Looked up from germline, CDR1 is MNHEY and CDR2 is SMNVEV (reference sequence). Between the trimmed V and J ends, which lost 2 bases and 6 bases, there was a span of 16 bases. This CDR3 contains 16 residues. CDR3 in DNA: TGTGCCAGCAGTTTACACAGGGCCTCGGTTCCCGGGGAGCTGTTTTTT. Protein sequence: CASSLHRASVPGELFF.

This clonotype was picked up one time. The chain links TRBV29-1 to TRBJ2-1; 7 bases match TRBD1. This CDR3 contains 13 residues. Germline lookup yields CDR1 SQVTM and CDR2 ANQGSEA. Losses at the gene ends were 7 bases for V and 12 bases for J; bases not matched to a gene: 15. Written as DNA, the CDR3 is TGCAGCGGTTCACAGGGGACGTACGGGTGGCAGTTCTTC. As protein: CSGSQGTYGWQFF.